The rows below give T cell receptor beta chains drawn from one sample of a study of identical twins. TCRdb itself ran the 5' RACE reads through MiXCR, one entry per CDR3 protein. This table has approximately 94,000 distinct CDR3 sequences, less than 6.5% appearing once. Sequenced input: memory T cells sorted from blood. All receptors derive from a woman in her forties or fifties in good health. Both conserved end residues are part of each CDR3. Each record gives: CDR3 DNA, CDR3 protein, J gene, V gene, clone size, D gene. The D gene is left open where the match is weak. Only some rows state a clone size, as once, few, many or a class for expanded clones.

CDR3nt: TGTGCCAGCAGCTCTGGGACTAGCGGGTTCCAGTTCTTC
CDR3aa: CASSSGTSGFQFF
j_gene: TRBJ2-1
v_gene: TRBV3-1
abundance: many
d_gene: TRBD2

CDR3nt: TGCGCCAGCAGCCTGGGGGCAGGGTCCGGTTCACCCCTCCACTTT
CDR3aa: CASSLGAGSGSPLHF
j_gene: TRBJ1-6
v_gene: TRBV5-1
abundance: many
d_gene: -

CDR3nt: TGTGCCAGCAGTTACTCGGGACTAGCGGGAGTCTACAATGAGCAGTTCTTC
CDR3aa: CASSYSGLAGVYNEQFF
j_gene: TRBJ2-1
v_gene: TRBV6-6
abundance: many
d_gene: TRBD2

CDR3nt: TGTGCCAGCAGCTTAGTTCCCCTTGGGGCGGGAGGACGAAACAATGAGCAGTTCTTC
CDR3aa: CASSLVPLGAGGRNNEQFF
j_gene: TRBJ2-1
v_gene: TRBV11-2
abundance: few
d_gene: TRBD2

CDR3nt: TGCAGCGCGATTGCTGGAGTCTTAAACACCGGGGAGCTGTTTTTT
CDR3aa: CSAIAGVLNTGELFF
j_gene: TRBJ2-2
v_gene: TRBV29-1
abundance: many
d_gene: -

CDR3nt: TGTGCCACCAGCTTAGGGGGAGTTAGCACTGAAGCTTTCTTT
CDR3aa: CATSLGGVSTEAFF
j_gene: TRBJ1-1
v_gene: TRBV15
abundance: few
d_gene: -

CDR3nt: TGTGCCAGCAGTCCCGGACAGATCCAAGAGACCCAGTACTTC
CDR3aa: CASSPGQIQETQYF
j_gene: TRBJ2-5
v_gene: TRBV12-3/TRBV12-4
abundance: many
d_gene: -

CDR3nt: TGCGCCAGCAGCTTGGAGGTGGCTAGCGGGTTCAATGAGCAGTTCTTC
CDR3aa: CASSLEVASGFNEQFF
j_gene: TRBJ2-1
v_gene: TRBV5-1
abundance: few
d_gene: TRBD2

CDR3nt: TGTGCCAGCAGGGGGCTATCTGTGAACCATGGCTACACCTTC
CDR3aa: CASRGLSVNHGYTF
j_gene: TRBJ1-2
v_gene: TRBV2
abundance: few
d_gene: -

CDR3nt: TGTGCCAACCAGGACGCTAATGAAAAACTGTTTTTT
CDR3aa: CANQDANEKLFF
j_gene: TRBJ1-4
v_gene: TRBV2
abundance: many
d_gene: -

CDR3nt: TGCGCCAGCCGCGTCGATTGGGGGAACTCAGAAGCTTTCTTT
CDR3aa: CASRVDWGNSEAFF
j_gene: TRBJ1-1
v_gene: TRBV10-2
abundance: many
d_gene: -

CDR3nt: TGTGCCAACCTAGGGGGCCCCTATGGCTACACCTTC
CDR3aa: CANLGGPYGYTF
j_gene: TRBJ1-2
v_gene: TRBV2
abundance: -
d_gene: TRBD1

CDR3nt: TGCAGCGTTGGCGCCACAGGGAACACCGGGGAGCTGTTTTTT
CDR3aa: CSVGATGNTGELFF
j_gene: TRBJ2-2
v_gene: TRBV29-1
abundance: many
d_gene: -

CDR3nt: TGCGCCAGCAGCTTGAGCCCCACGGGCCCCGGGGAGCTGTTTTTT
CDR3aa: CASSLSPTGPGELFF
j_gene: TRBJ2-2
v_gene: TRBV5-1
abundance: many
d_gene: -

CDR3nt: TGCGCCAGCAGCTTGGGGGGACAGGTATACGAGCAGTACTTC
CDR3aa: CASSLGGQVYEQYF
j_gene: TRBJ2-7
v_gene: TRBV5-1
abundance: many
d_gene: TRBD1

CDR3nt: TGCAGTGCAAAAGGGTGGGGCGGGGAGCTGTTTTTT
CDR3aa: CSAKGWGGELFF
j_gene: TRBJ2-2
v_gene: TRBV20-1
abundance: many
d_gene: -

CDR3nt: TGCAGCGGACAGAGCCAAGAGACCCAGTACTTC
CDR3aa: CSGQSQETQYF
j_gene: TRBJ2-5
v_gene: TRBV20-1
abundance: many
d_gene: -

CDR3nt: TGCAGTGCTAGAGTAGGGACTAGCGGCTACAATGAGCAGTTCTTC
CDR3aa: CSARVGTSGYNEQFF
j_gene: TRBJ2-1
v_gene: TRBV20-1
abundance: many
d_gene: TRBD2

CDR3nt: TGCAGTGCTAACCCCGGGGCCGGGACTACCCGAATCAATGAGCAGTTCTTC
CDR3aa: CSANPGAGTTRINEQFF
j_gene: TRBJ2-1
v_gene: TRBV20-1
abundance: -
d_gene: TRBD2

CDR3nt: TGTGCCAGCAGTCGGGGACAGGGGGCGGAAGATACGCAGTATTTT
CDR3aa: CASSRGQGAEDTQYF
j_gene: TRBJ2-3
v_gene: TRBV11-2
abundance: medium-sized
d_gene: TRBD1

CDR3nt: TGCAGCGTGCCCCGCGGTCGGGATACGCAGTATTTT
CDR3aa: CSVPRGRDTQYF
j_gene: TRBJ2-3
v_gene: TRBV29-1
abundance: -
d_gene: -

CDR3nt: TGTGCCAGCGCCCCCTTGAGGACTAGCGGGGCCAAAAACATTCAGTACTTC
CDR3aa: CASAPLRTSGAKNIQYF
j_gene: TRBJ2-4
v_gene: TRBV7-9
abundance: many
d_gene: TRBD2

CDR3nt: TGTGCCAGCAGCTCCTACCAGAGGGCTAGCGGGAGGGCCTCCTACAATGAGCAGTTCTTC
CDR3aa: CASSSYQRASGRASYNEQFF
j_gene: TRBJ2-1
v_gene: TRBV13
abundance: many
d_gene: TRBD2

CDR3nt: TGTGCCAGCCAGCCTCGCGGGGTTGTAGGTCTCGGCTACACCTTC
CDR3aa: CASQPRGVVGLGYTF
j_gene: TRBJ1-2
v_gene: TRBV3-1
abundance: many
d_gene: -

CDR3nt: TGTGCCAGCAGCTCTCCCCGATTGACCGCTGAAGCTTTCTTT
CDR3aa: CASSSPRLTAEAFF
j_gene: TRBJ1-1
v_gene: TRBV7-9
abundance: many
d_gene: -

CDR3nt: TGCAGTGTCTCGGACAGGGGAGGAAACACCATATATTTT
CDR3aa: CSVSDRGGNTIYF
j_gene: TRBJ1-3
v_gene: TRBV20-1
abundance: many
d_gene: TRBD1

CDR3nt: TGCAGTGCTAGATTCAATGAGCAGTTCTTC
CDR3aa: CSARFNEQFF
j_gene: TRBJ2-1
v_gene: TRBV20-1
abundance: many
d_gene: -

CDR3nt: TGTGCCAGCAGCCGTTCATGGACAGGGTCCCTGGGGGAGCAGTACTTC
CDR3aa: CASSRSWTGSLGEQYF
j_gene: TRBJ2-7
v_gene: TRBV7-2
abundance: many
d_gene: TRBD1

CDR3nt: TGCGCCAGCAGCACCCCCATGGAGACCCGGGACCTGGGACCGTTCTTC
CDR3aa: CASSTPMETRDLGPFF
j_gene: TRBJ2-1
v_gene: TRBV4-1
abundance: many
d_gene: -

CDR3nt: TGTGCCAGCAGCCTGAGCAAAGGAGCGGGGGCCACAGATACGCAGTATTTT
CDR3aa: CASSLSKGAGATDTQYF
j_gene: TRBJ2-3
v_gene: TRBV21-1
abundance: few
d_gene: -

CDR3nt: TGTGCCAGCAGCCCGGGGGCTCGAAACGGGGAGCTGTTTTTT
CDR3aa: CASSPGARNGELFF
j_gene: TRBJ2-2
v_gene: TRBV7-3
abundance: many
d_gene: -

CDR3nt: TGTGCCAGCAGCTTCGGGACAACCCCTAACTATGGCTACACCTTC
CDR3aa: CASSFGTTPNYGYTF
j_gene: TRBJ1-2
v_gene: TRBV9
abundance: many
d_gene: -

CDR3nt: TGTGCCAGCAGTTTATACCAGGCCCCCAATCAGCCCCAGCATTTT
CDR3aa: CASSLYQAPNQPQHF
j_gene: TRBJ1-5
v_gene: TRBV12-3/TRBV12-4
abundance: many
d_gene: -

CDR3nt: TGTGCCAGCAGACAAACAGGGAGAGGACAAGAGACCCAGTACTTC
CDR3aa: CASRQTGRGQETQYF
j_gene: TRBJ2-5
v_gene: TRBV12-3/TRBV12-4
abundance: few
d_gene: -

CDR3nt: TGTGCCAGCAGCTTTGGCGGCGGGAGAGAGACCCAGTACTTC
CDR3aa: CASSFGGGRETQYF
j_gene: TRBJ2-5
v_gene: TRBV7-9
abundance: -
d_gene: TRBD2

CDR3nt: TGTGCCAGCAGTGAAGAGAGAATCACTGAAGCTTTCTTT
CDR3aa: CASSEERITEAFF
j_gene: TRBJ1-1
v_gene: TRBV6-1
abundance: -
d_gene: -

CDR3nt: TGTGCCAGTAGTCCGCCCTTCCTCCAGACAGGGAACACAGATACGCAGTATTTT
CDR3aa: CASSPPFLQTGNTDTQYF
j_gene: TRBJ2-3
v_gene: TRBV19
abundance: few
d_gene: TRBD1

CDR3nt: TGTGCCAGCAGTCTCAGGGCGGGGGGTTCACCCCTCCACTTT
CDR3aa: CASSLRAGGSPLHF
j_gene: TRBJ1-6
v_gene: TRBV12-3/TRBV12-4
abundance: many
d_gene: -

CDR3nt: TGCGCCAGCAGCGATGGGACCAAATCTAGCACAGATACGCAGTATTTT
CDR3aa: CASSDGTKSSTDTQYF
j_gene: TRBJ2-3
v_gene: TRBV5-1
abundance: many
d_gene: -

CDR3nt: TGCGCCAGCAGCCCCCCAGGACAGGGGGCGTCTGGAAACACCATATATTTT
CDR3aa: CASSPPGQGASGNTIYF
j_gene: TRBJ1-3
v_gene: TRBV4-1
abundance: many
d_gene: TRBD1

CDR3nt: TGTGCCACCAGCCTGGGGTCCGCAGGGACCCAGTACTTC
CDR3aa: CATSLGSAGTQYF
j_gene: TRBJ2-5
v_gene: TRBV6-6
abundance: many
d_gene: -

CDR3nt: TGTGCCATACCCCATAGCGGGAGGACAGATACGCAGTATTTT
CDR3aa: CAIPHSGRTDTQYF
j_gene: TRBJ2-3
v_gene: TRBV11-2
abundance: many
d_gene: TRBD2

CDR3nt: TGCAGTGCTAGACGAGGGACAGGGGGATCATCCTACAATGAGCAGTTCTTC
CDR3aa: CSARRGTGGSSYNEQFF
j_gene: TRBJ2-1
v_gene: TRBV20-1
abundance: -
d_gene: TRBD1

CDR3nt: TGTGCCAGCAGCTTTGGTGGGGCGAGCACAGATACGCAGTATTTT
CDR3aa: CASSFGGASTDTQYF
j_gene: TRBJ2-3
v_gene: TRBV7-8
abundance: many
d_gene: -

CDR3nt: -
CDR3aa: CASSSSTGRNDEAFF
j_gene: TRBJ1-1
v_gene: TRBV6-5
abundance: many
d_gene: -

CDR3nt: TGTGCCAGCAAAACAGGGGCGAGTGGCTACACCTTC
CDR3aa: CASKTGASGYTF
j_gene: TRBJ1-2
v_gene: TRBV2
abundance: many
d_gene: TRBD1

CDR3nt: TGTGCCAGCAGCCAGAGGGGGCTACGCGGGAGTCTGGACAATGAGCAGTTCTTC
CDR3aa: CASSQRGLRGSLDNEQFF
j_gene: TRBJ2-1
v_gene: TRBV3-1
abundance: many
d_gene: -

CDR3nt: TGTGCCAGCAGCTCCACAGGCCTAATCTCTGGAAACACCATATATTTT
CDR3aa: CASSSTGLISGNTIYF
j_gene: TRBJ1-3
v_gene: TRBV7-8
abundance: many
d_gene: -

CDR3nt: TGTGCCAGCAGCTTCCGACAGGGAACCGGGGAGCTGTTTTTT
CDR3aa: CASSFRQGTGELFF
j_gene: TRBJ2-2
v_gene: TRBV7-7
abundance: few
d_gene: TRBD1

CDR3nt: TGCGCCAGCAGCTTGGCAGGGGGCCTCTCTGGAAACACCATATATTTT
CDR3aa: CASSLAGGLSGNTIYF
j_gene: TRBJ1-3
v_gene: TRBV4-1
abundance: many
d_gene: TRBD1

CDR3nt: TGTGCCAGCAGTTACTCCCTCCGGGACCTTGGCAATGAGCAGTTCTTC
CDR3aa: CASSYSLRDLGNEQFF
j_gene: TRBJ2-1
v_gene: TRBV6-2/TRBV6-3
abundance: many
d_gene: -